The 26 T cell receptor beta chains reported below all come from one sample, sequenced in a study of T cell changes during pregnancy in multiple sclerosis (dated by TCRdb to about 2019). The method behind the library was the immunoSEQ multiplex PCR assay. TCRdb provides this immuneACCESS table in a form limited to in-frame rearrangements. Some clones are lacking; in checked studies, under half of them reflect an unresolved V gene, and why the rest are absent is not known. The sample data list under 85,000 clones, and 75% to 95% of these were observed just once. Roughly 1.5% of the sample goes to the ten largest clones. The material was peripheral blood, obtained in the third trimester of pregnancy. The receptors originated from a female donor with multiple sclerosis, enrolled in a pregnancy study.

The chain carries TRBV5-1 and TRBJ1-1; D remains unclear. Germline-derived CDR1 and CDR2 are SGHRS and YFSETQ. The CDR3 is made up of 17 amino acids. Trimming shortened V by 4 bases and J by 1 base, and 20 bases separated the two germline ends. The CDR3 sequence: CASSIQGSGGRNTEAFF. DNA for the CDR3: TGCGCCAGCAGCATACAAGGGTCGGGAGGTCGGAACACTGAAGCTTTCTTT.

This chain uses TRBV27 with TRBJ1-5, with TRBD1 matching 9 bases. The CDR3 length is 14 residues. CDR1 MNHEY and CDR2 SMNVEV come from the germline V gene (reference sequence). The junction had 2 bases not matched to a gene; V was cut back by 6 bases and J by 2 bases. The CDR3 sequence: CASSRDRGNQPQHF. As DNA, the CDR3 is TGTGCCAGCAGCCGGGACAGGGGCAATCAGCCCCAGCATTTT.

This rearrangement joins TRBV7-3 to TRBJ1-2, with 7 nucleotides matching TRBD1. The CDR3 loop spans 15 amino acids. Trimming at V came to 4 bases and at J to 8 bases, leaving 13 bases not matched to a gene. Germline CDR1 SGHTA, CDR2 FQGTGA. The CDR3 sequence: CASSSGTANPSGYTF. Written as DNA, the CDR3 is TGTGCCAGCAGCTCAGGGACAGCAAACCCGTCGGGCTACACCTTC.

This clone showed up just once. The J gene is TRBJ1-4, the V gene TRBV14; weak D call: TRBD1 (5 bases). Trimming took off 3 bases at V and 8 bases at J, with 10 bases between the two ends. Germline-derived CDR1 and CDR2 are SGHDN and FVKESK. The CDR3 has 13 residues. The CDR3 reads CASSQGLYEKLFF. The DNA for the CDR3 is TGTGCCAGCAGCCAGGGACTGTACGAAAAACTGTTTTTT.

The chain carries TRBV11-1 and TRBJ2-7; D perhaps matches TRBD1 (6 bases). CDR3 size: 14 residues. CDR1 is SGHAT and CDR2 is FQDESV in the germline V gene (reference sequence). V shed 5 bases and J shed 5 bases, with 16 bases lying between them. CDR3 sequence (DNA): TGTGCCAGCAGCCCACACAGGGAATCGGACGAGCAGTACTTC. Translated, it gives CASSPHRESDEQYF.

The chain is built from TRBV5-1 and TRBJ1-4; 9 nucleotides agree with TRBD1. Trimming took 0 bases from V and 8 from J; bases not matched to a gene: 5. This CDR3 is 15 amino acids long. Germline CDR1 reads SGHRS; CDR2 reads YFSETQ. This CDR3 reads CASSLGDREGEKLFF. CDR3 sequence (DNA): TGCGCCAGCAGCTTGGGGGACAGGGAAGGGGAAAAACTGTTTTTT. The whole variable domain, remainder taken from reference TRBV5-1 and TRBJ1-4, is KAGVTQTPRYLIKTRGQQVTLSCSPISGHRSVSWYQQTPGQGLQFLFEYFSETQRNKGNFPGRFSGRQFSNSRSEMNVSTLELGDSALYLCASSLGDREGEKLFFGSGTQLSVL.

This clone has just a few counts. The chain is built from TRBV4-3 and TRBJ1-3, with D hard to call. Germline assignment: CDR1 LGHNA and CDR2 YSLEER. V dropped 0 bases and J dropped 4 bases, with 19 bases sitting between them. CDR3 size: 18 residues. CDR3 protein: CASSQEIGVAGGGNTIYF. The DNA of the CDR3 is TGCGCCAGCAGCCAAGAAATCGGGGTCGCAGGAGGAGGAAACACCATATATTTT.

In its sample, this clone was seen once. This chain links TRBV7-6 with TRBJ2-1; D not certain. Looked up from germline, CDR1 is SGHVS and CDR2 is FNYEAQ. Trimming left V 6 bases short and J 5 bases short, with 8 bases between. This CDR3 is 12 amino acids long. The CDR3 here is CASSFEHNEQFF. The CDR3 coding sequence is TGTGCCAGCAGTTTCGAGCACAATGAGCAGTTCTTC.

V and J are TRBV7-6 and TRBJ2-1; 7 positions agree with TRBD1. The CDR3 totals 12 residues. Germline lookup yields CDR1 SGHVS and CDR2 FNYEAQ. Trimming took 6 bases from V and 9 from J; bases not matched to a gene: 5. CDR3 in DNA: TGTGCCAGCAGTTTTGAGGGGGCTGAGCAGTTCTTC. Protein sequence: CASSFEGAEQFF.

The V and J genes are TRBV4-2 and TRBJ2-3, with 9 bases identical to TRBD2. This CDR3 comprises 20 residues. J lost 0 bases, V lost 1 base, and 14 bases had no gene match. Looked up from germline, CDR1 is LGHNA and CDR2 is YNFKEQ. The CDR3 loop reads CASSQGEEERGDSSTDTQYF. The CDR3 bases are TGTGCCAGCAGCCAAGGGGAGGAGGAGCGGGGGGATTCTAGCACAGATACGCAGTATTTT.

This chain links TRBV6-6 with TRBJ2-7; 7 nucleotides match TRBD1. This CDR3 spans 13 amino acids. V gave up 6 bases and J gave up 2 bases; unmatched junction bases: 4. Germline V gene sequence: CDR1 MNHNY, CDR2 SVGAGI (reference sequence). The CDR3 sequence is CASRRTGAYEQYF. CDR3 DNA: TGTGCCAGCAGACGGACAGGCGCCTACGAGCAGTACTTC.

The chain employs TRBV2 and TRBJ1-5; D call uncertain. Germline CDR1 SNHLY, CDR2 FYNNEI. The CDR3 contains 13 residues. The ends were cut back, 5 bases at V and 3 bases at J, with 8 bases in the middle. In DNA form, the CDR3 reads TGTGCCAGCAGTAGCGAATCCAATCAGCCCCAGCATTTT. Its protein product is CASSSESNQPQHF.

This clone showed up just once. CDR3 region: CASSLWSGSREAFF. The CDR3 DNA reads as TGCGCCAGCAGCTTGTGGTCCGGGTCCCGTGAAGCTTTCTTT. This chain uses TRBV5-1 with TRBJ1-1; D gene unclear. The germline V and J ends were trimmed by 1 base and 7 bases, with 14 bases remaining between them. The CDR3 totals 14 residues. Looked up from germline, CDR1 is SGHRS and CDR2 is YFSETQ.

This clone has just a few counts. The rearrangement uses TRBV19 and TRBJ1-6, with D hard to call. The CDR3 is 15 residues long. Germline loops: CDR1 LNHDA, CDR2 SQIVND (reference sequence). The ends were cut back, 4 bases at V and 8 bases at J, with 15 bases in the middle. The CDR3 DNA reads as TGTGCCAGTAGTACCTTCGACGACCGGGATTCACCCCTCCACTTT. It yields the protein CASSTFDDRDSPLHF.

The rearrangement uses TRBV7-2 and TRBJ1-2, with TRBD1 identical over 7 bases. The J segment lost 6 bases and the V segment lost 2 bases, leaving 9 bases of the junction unmatched. This CDR3 has 15 residues. The germline V gene has CDR1 SGHTA and CDR2 FQGNSA. The CDR3 protein is CASSLLIPTGHGYTF. CDR3 bases: TGTGCCAGCAGCTTATTGATCCCGACAGGGCATGGCTACACCTTC.

V is TRBV7-9 and J is TRBJ2-3; TRBD1 agrees at 9 bases. The CDR3 runs to 14 residues. V shed 5 bases, J shed 4 bases, and the junction held 4 bases outside the gene matches. Germline loops: CDR1 SEHNR, CDR2 FQNEAQ (reference sequence). The CDR3 spells CASSPGTGSDTQYF. The DNA for the CDR3 is TGTGCCAGCAGCCCAGGGACAGGGTCAGATACGCAGTATTTT.

The chain recombines TRBV11-1 with TRBJ2-5, with D tentatively TRBD1 (6 bases). The CDR3 loop spans 17 amino acids. Germline V lookup: CDR1 SGHAT, CDR2 FQDESV (reference sequence). The ends were cut back, 2 bases at V and 2 bases at J, with 18 bases in the middle. Here the CDR3 DNA reads TGTGCCAGCAGCTTACGGTCGGACAGCCGGTATCAAGAGACCCAGTACTTC. Translated: CASSLRSDSRYQETQYF. Full variable domain (outside the CDR3, taken from reference TRBV11-1 and TRBJ2-5): EAEVAQSPRYKITEKSQAVAFWCDPISGHATLYWYRQILGQGPELLVQFQDESVVDDSQLPKDRFSAERLKGVDSTLKIQPAELGDSAMYLCASSLRSDSRYQETQYFGPGTRLLVL.

This chain joins TRBV5-1 and TRBJ2-1, with D possibly being TRBD2 (5 bases). The V end lost 5 bases, the J end lost 1 base, and 7 bases lay between the germline ends. The V gene's germline CDR1 is SGHRS and CDR2 YFSETQ. This CDR3 has 13 residues. The CDR3 DNA follows: TGCGCCAGCAGTCGGGGTTCCTACAATGAGCAGTTCTTC. Protein sequence: CASSRGSYNEQFF.

V is TRBV7-3 and J is TRBJ1-2; 10 bases line up with TRBD1. There are 16 residues in the CDR3. V gave up 5 bases and J gave up 8 bases; unmatched junction bases: 14. Germline values: CDR1 SGHTA, CDR2 FQGTGA. The CDR3 region has the DNA TGTGCCAGCAGCCCCCGAGGGGACAGGGGTCGTTGGGGCTACACCTTC. Translation: CASSPRGDRGRWGYTF.

V gene TRBV27 combines with J gene TRBJ2-7; D perhaps matches TRBD1 (5 bases). The V and J ends lost 5 bases and 3 bases respectively, with 23 bases between them. The CDR3 has 17 residues. CDR1 MNHEY and CDR2 SMNVEV come from the germline V gene (reference sequence). The chain's CDR3 is CASSLRTSKLGFYEQYF. The CDR3 nucleotides read TGTGCCAGCAGTCTAAGGACAAGTAAGTTGGGTTTCTACGAGCAGTACTTC.

The chain employs TRBV6-6 and TRBJ1-4, with 10 bases aligning to TRBD1. The CDR3 contains 15 residues. J was trimmed by 7 bases and V by 9 bases; bases with no gene match: 11. Per the germline V gene, CDR1 is MNHNY and CDR2 is SVGAGI (reference sequence). As DNA, the CDR3 is TGTGCCAGTCTACGGGGACAGGGGATGGGTGAAAAACTGTTTTTT. Translated, it gives CASLRGQGMGEKLFF.

The rearrangement joins TRBV18 to TRBJ1-6; no reliable D call. The CDR3 contains 15 residues. With 3 bases removed from V and 7 bases from J, the gap between germline ends came to 13 bases. Per the germline V gene, CDR1 is KGHSH and CDR2 is LQKENI. CDR3 protein: CASSPRVEKNSPLHF. In DNA, the CDR3 is TGTGCCAGCTCACCCCGGGTCGAAAAGAATTCACCCCTCCACTTT.

The DNA of the CDR3 is TGTGCCAGCGGGACGCCTAGCGGGAGTGCCGCACTCTACGAGCAGTACTTC. Its translation is CASGTPSGSAALYEQYF. The gene calls are TRBV6-4 and TRBJ2-7; TRBD2 matches 10 bases. Germline CDR1 is MRHNA and CDR2 is SNTAGT. This CDR3 comprises 17 residues. The V and J ends lost 8 bases and 3 bases, in that order; junction bases with no gene match: 16.

The chain combines TRBV19 with TRBJ2-1; 7 bases are shared with TRBD1. The junction had 3 bases not matched to a gene; V was cut back by 6 bases and J by 1 base. The CDR3 is made up of 14 amino acids. Germline V CDR1 and CDR2: LNHDA, SQIVND (reference sequence). CDR3 DNA: TGTGCCAGTAGCCGACAGGGATCCTACAATGAGCAGTTCTTC. Its protein is CASSRQGSYNEQFF.

This chain joins TRBV4-3 and TRBJ2-1, with no clear D. The V and J ends lost 0 bases and 5 bases respectively, with 2 bases between them. CDR1 LGHNA and CDR2 YSLEER come from the germline V gene. The CDR3 has 12 residues. CDR3 sequence reads: CASSQDNNEQFF. In DNA form, the CDR3 reads TGCGCCAGCAGCCAAGATAACAATGAGCAGTTCTTC.

The chain uses TRBV5-1 and TRBJ1-4; 9 bases match TRBD1. Germline trimming cut 4 bases from V and 7 bases from J; bases unmatched to any gene: 8. CDR3 length: 15 residues. Germline CDR1 and CDR2: SGHRS and YFSETQ. The CDR3 DNA is TGCGCCAGCAGCATGGGGGGACAGGGAGGTGAAAAACTGTTTTTT. Its translation is CASSMGGQGGEKLFF.